The 32 T cell receptor beta chains given below trace back to one sample, sequenced in a study of beta chain features in type 1 diabetes. Their recognized antigens are unknown. As every portion of the isolated RNA was reverse transcribed, the sequencing read expressed TCRB transcripts. TCRdb's table, derived via immunoSEQ multiplex PCR, lists solely in-frame clones and lacks some. The sample yields around 710,000 clones, around 12% seen once. Whole-study results and caveats: People with Type 1 diabetes carried modestly yet significantly shorter TCRB CDR3s in all four CD4+ subsets.

The specimen was naive CD4+ T cells from blood. The receptors come from a man aged 25-45 years with type 1 diabetes.

The CDR3 loop is CASIGQGGGYTF. As DNA, the CDR3 is TGTGCCAGCATCGGACAGGGCGGTGGCTACACCTTC. This rearrangement joins TRBV7-6 to TRBJ1-2, with 8 bases lining up with TRBD1. After removal of 7 bases from V and 7 bases from J, the junction contained 5 bases not matched to a gene. The CDR3 spans 12 residues. From germline, CDR1 is SGHVS and CDR2 FNYEAQ.

This clone was observed a few times. The identical CDR3 is also encoded by other nucleotide sequences in the sample. The rearrangement links TRBV20-1 to TRBJ2-3, with D unresolved. Germline V gives CDR1 DFQATT, CDR2 SNEGSKA (reference sequence). Trimming removed 6 bases at V and 4 bases at J, with 8 bases between. The CDR3 is 11 amino acids. The CDR3 sequence is CSAPRADTQYF. The CDR3 region has the DNA TGCAGTGCACCTCGTGCAGATACGCAGTATTTT.

The V gene is TRBV7-2, the J gene TRBJ1-2; 7 nucleotides agree with TRBD1. The CDR3 runs to 15 residues. Germline V CDR1 and CDR2: SGHTA, FQGNSA. The V and J ends lost 5 bases and 4 bases, in that order; junction bases with no gene match: 10. The CDR3 spells CASSPIGWDSYGYTF. The CDR3 DNA is TGTGCCAGCAGCCCGATAGGGTGGGACAGCTATGGCTACACCTTC. The variable domain in full, completed from reference TRBV7-2 and TRBJ1-2, reads GAGVSQSPSNKVTEKGKDVELRCDPISGHTALYWYRQSLGQGLEFLIYFQGNSAPDKSGLPSDRFSAERTGGSVSTLTIQRTQQEDSAVYLCASSPIGWDSYGYTFGSGTRLTVV.

The chain recombines TRBV7-6 with TRBJ2-5; weak D call: TRBD1 (5 bases). Germline V gene data show CDR1 as SGHVS and CDR2 as FNYEAQ. CDR3 length: 16 amino acids. V dropped 0 bases and J dropped 5 bases, with 16 bases sitting between them. In DNA form, the CDR3 reads TGTGCCAGCAGCTTAGCGATTTCGCAGGGTGGGGAGACCCAGTACTTC. Translation: CASSLAISQGGETQYF.

This clone was counted only a few times. The genes are TRBV6-5 and TRBJ2-5, with TRBD2 as a possible D gene (5 bases). Germline V gene data show CDR1 as MNHEY and CDR2 as SVGAGI. CDR3 size: 14 residues. The germline V and J ends were trimmed by 3 bases and 3 bases, with 11 bases remaining between them. Here the CDR3 reads CASSYNFGEETQYF. The CDR3 nucleotides read TGTGCCAGCAGTTATAACTTCGGGGAAGAGACCCAGTACTTC.

In its sample, this clone was seen a few times. V gene TRBV4-3 combines with J gene TRBJ2-3; TRBD1 aligns across 7 bases. Trimming removed 1 base from V and 1 base from J; junction bases left unmatched: 2. Germline CDR1 LGHNA, CDR2 YSLEER. This CDR3 is 15 amino acids long. Written as DNA, the CDR3 is TGCGCCAGCAGCCAAGCAGGGGGTGGCACAGATACGCAGTATTTT. Translated: CASSQAGGGTDTQYF.

This clone was counted between two and nine times. The CDR3 DNA reads TGTGCCAGCAGCCGCCAGACAGGGGCGGAGGAAAAACTGTTTTTT. Translated: CASSRQTGAEEKLFF. The V and J genes are TRBV7-2 and TRBJ1-4, with 8 positions matching TRBD1. Trimming at V came to 5 bases and at J to 8 bases, leaving 10 bases not matched to a gene. The CDR3 totals 15 residues. Germline CDR1 is SGHTA and CDR2 is FQGNSA.

The chain carries TRBV28 and TRBJ1-2; TRBD1 might be the D (6 bases). This CDR3 contains 15 residues. V was pared by 9 bases and J by 4 bases, with 21 bases between. Germline CDR1 MDHEN, CDR2 SYDVKM. The CDR3 protein is CASLAAQGSLYGYTF. The DNA of the CDR3 is TGTGCCAGTCTCGCTGCACAGGGTAGCCTCTATGGCTACACCTTC.

The chain's CDR3 is CASSYSPVLGANVLTF. The CDR3 nucleotides read TGTGCCAGCAGTTACAGCCCGGTGCTAGGGGCCAACGTCCTGACTTTC. This rearrangement joins TRBV6-5 to TRBJ2-6; unclear D gene. The V end lost 2 bases, the J end lost 4 bases, and 12 bases lay between the germline ends. Germline values: CDR1 MNHEY, CDR2 SVGAGI. The CDR3 totals 16 residues.

This clone has a handful of counts. V gene TRBV5-1 combines with J gene TRBJ2-6; D gene uncertain. Germline CDR1 and CDR2: SGHRS and YFSETQ. The V end lost 4 bases, the J end lost 0 bases, and 11 bases lay between the germline ends. The CDR3 spans 16 residues. The CDR3 region has the DNA TGCGCCAGCAGCCCCACGAGGCCCTCTGGGGCCAACGTCCTGACTTTC. Amino acid sequence: CASSPTRPSGANVLTF. The full variable domain, its missing parts supplied by reference TRBV5-1 and TRBJ2-6, is KAGVTQTPRYLIKTRGQQVTLSCSPISGHRSVSWYQQTPGQGLQFLFEYFSETQRNKGNFPGRFSGRQFSNSRSEMNVSTLELGDSALYLCASSPTRPSGANVLTFGAGSRLTVL.

As regards this clone: Other DNA sequences in the sample encode the same CDR3. In DNA, the CDR3 is TGTGCCAGCAGTTACAGGGACGGAGGCTACGAGCAGTACTTC. It codes for CASSYRDGGYEQYF. This chain connects TRBV6-5 to TRBJ2-7; either TRBD1 or TRBD2 may fit D (5 bases each). Trimming removed 2 bases at V and 3 bases at J, with 11 bases between. The germline V gene has CDR1 MNHEY and CDR2 SVGAGI. The CDR3 loop spans 14 amino acids.

This clone occurred a few times. The sample contains more than one DNA sequence encoding this CDR3. The V gene is TRBV5-1, the J gene TRBJ2-2; 7 nucleotides agree with TRBD2. Germline loops: CDR1 SGHRS, CDR2 YFSETQ. There are 15 residues in the CDR3. Germline trimming cut 1 base from V and 1 base from J; bases unmatched to any gene: 1. The DNA for the CDR3 is TGCGCCAGCAGCTTGAGCGGGGTGAACACCGGGGAGCTGTTTTTT. Amino acids: CASSLSGVNTGELFF.

The rearrangement joins TRBV2 to TRBJ2-7; no definite D call. The V and J ends lost 5 bases and 2 bases respectively, with 10 bases between them. The CDR3 totals 13 residues. The germline gives CDR1 SNHLY, CDR2 FYNNEI. The CDR3: CASSYTGTYEQYF. Written as DNA, the CDR3 is TGTGCCAGCAGTTACACGGGCACCTACGAGCAGTACTTC.

This chain joins TRBV5-4 and TRBJ2-1; D gene unclear. CDR1 SGHNT and CDR2 YYREEE come from the germline V gene (reference sequence). The CDR3 has 15 residues. V dropped 4 bases and J dropped 2 bases, with 13 bases sitting between them. DNA for the CDR3: TGTGCCAGCAGCCTACCGACGGGCACCTACAATGAGCAGTTCTTC. The encoded protein is CASSLPTGTYNEQFF.

The chain employs TRBV5-1 and TRBJ2-3, with TRBD1 matching 10 bases. Trimming cost V 0 bases and J 14 bases; bases outside gene matches: 15. There are 16 residues in the CDR3. Per the germline V gene, CDR1 is SGHRS and CDR2 is YFSETQ. The DNA for the CDR3 is TGCGCCAGCAGCTTGGATCCCCGGGACAGGGGTCCCGGTGCGTATTTT. It codes for CASSLDPRDRGPGAYF. Complete variable domain (other parts from reference TRBV5-1 and TRBJ2-3): KAGVTQTPRYLIKTRGQQVTLSCSPISGHRSVSWYQQTPGQGLQFLFEYFSETQRNKGNFPGRFSGRQFSNSRSEMNVSTLELGDSALYLCASSLDPRDRGPGAYFGPGTRLTVL.

This clone was observed a handful of times. The same CDR3 also results from other DNA sequences found in this sample. The chain is built from TRBV7-2 and TRBJ2-5; D might be TRBD2 (6 bases). The V end was cut by 3 bases, the J end by 1 base, with 9 bases between. The CDR3 has 14 residues. Germline-derived CDR1 and CDR2 are SGHTA and FQGNSA. The CDR3 loop reads CASSFRRGQETQYF. The DNA of the CDR3 is TGTGCCAGCAGCTTTAGGCGGGGCCAAGAGACCCAGTACTTC.

The sample holds a few counts of this clone. The V and J genes are TRBV15 and TRBJ1-4; the D is unclear. The germline V and J ends were trimmed by 0 bases and 8 bases, with 7 bases remaining between them. This CDR3 contains 13 residues. CDR1 is LNHNV, CDR2 YYDKDF, per germline (reference sequence). CDR3 bases: TGTGCCACCAGCAGAGAAAGGGAAGAAAAACTGTTTTTT. Amino acid sequence: CATSREREEKLFF. Complete variable domain (other parts from reference TRBV15 and TRBJ1-4): DAMVIQNPRYQVTQFGKPVTLSCSQTLNHNVMYWYQQKSSQAPKLLFHYYDKDFNNEADTPDNFQSRRPNTSFCFLDIRSPGLGDTAMYLCATSREREEKLFFGSGTQLSVL.

The chain couples TRBV5-4 to TRBJ1-6, with a possible D match to TRBD1 (6 bases). V lost 1 base, J lost 5 bases, and 10 bases lay in between. Germline V lookup: CDR1 SGHNT, CDR2 YYREEE (reference sequence). This CDR3 has 15 residues. The CDR3 loop is CASSLKEGDNSPLHF. CDR3 nucleotides: TGTGCCAGCAGCTTGAAGGAGGGGGATAATTCACCCCTCCACTTT.

Only a few counts were recorded for this clone. The chain is built from TRBV12-5 and TRBJ2-3; D not certain. The V end was cut by 3 bases, the J end by 5 bases, with 3 bases between. Germline V CDR1 and CDR2: LGHNT, FRNRAP. The CDR3 runs 11 residues. CDR3 in amino acids: CASGLQDTQYF. For the CDR3, the DNA is TGTGCTAGTGGTTTACAAGATACGCAGTATTTT.

The rearrangement joins TRBV5-4 to TRBJ2-1; no clear D gene. This CDR3 region has 16 residues. Trimming shortened V by 7 bases and J by 0 bases, and 17 bases separated the two germline ends. Germline CDR1 is SGHNT and CDR2 is YYREEE (reference sequence). The CDR3 DNA reads TGTGCCAGCGGCAACCCCTACAGAGACTCCTACAATGAGCAGTTCTTC. Its protein product is CASGNPYRDSYNEQFF.

This clone was counted between two and nine times. Other nucleotide sequences in the sample specify the same CDR3. This rearrangement joins TRBV7-2 to TRBJ2-7; D gene unclear. V was clipped by 1 base and J by 3 bases, with 7 bases between them. The CDR3 spans 13 residues. The germline CDR1 and CDR2 sequences are SGHTA and FQGNSA. This CDR3 reads CASSLEGGYEQYF. The CDR3 DNA reads as TGTGCCAGCAGCTTAGAGGGCGGCTACGAGCAGTACTTC.

The chain is built from TRBV6-5 and TRBJ2-2; D not certain. The germline CDR1 and CDR2 sequences are MNHEY and SVGAGI. CDR3 length equals 13 residues. V was trimmed by 5 bases and J by 1 base, leaving 5 bases between them. The CDR3 DNA reads TGTGCCAGCAGTCCTTGGAACACCGGGGAGCTGTTTTTT. It specifies CASSPWNTGELFF.

J is TRBJ1-5 and V is TRBV7-2; TRBD1 aligns across 9 bases. The CDR3 loop spans 16 amino acids. Germline CDR1 and CDR2: SGHTA and FQGNSA. Unmatched junction bases numbered 12, after V lost 5 bases and J lost 7 bases. CDR3 DNA sequence: TGTGCCAGCAGCCTCAGACAGGGGGGTTCACGACAGCCCCAGCATTTT. Translating gives CASSLRQGGSRQPQHF.

Notes on this clone: This same CDR3 is encoded by further DNA sequences in the sample. This sequence joins TRBV7-9 and TRBJ1-6, with TRBD1 as a possible D gene (5 bases). Germline V CDR1 and CDR2: SEHNR, FQNEAQ (reference sequence). V shed 3 bases and J shed 10 bases, with 7 bases lying between them. The CDR3 loop spans 12 amino acids. CDR3 loop: CASSLGGSPLHF. The DNA for the CDR3 is TGTGCCAGCAGCTTGGGGGGATCACCCCTCCACTTT.

This clone has more than one count but fewer than ten. The same CDR3 can be traced to other DNA sequences in this sample. The chain employs TRBV7-9 and TRBJ2-3, with no clear D. CDR3 length: 13 residues. Trimming removed 1 base at V and 4 bases at J, with 6 bases between. Germline CDR1 and CDR2: SEHNR and FQNEAQ (reference sequence). The chain's CDR3 is CASSLGGPDTQYF. CDR3 coding DNA: TGTGCCAGCAGCTTAGGTGGGCCAGATACGCAGTATTTT.

The chain uses TRBV2 and TRBJ1-4, with D maybe TRBD1 (5 bases). The V gene lost 11 bases and the J gene lost 7 bases, with 17 bases spanning the gap. The CDR3 spans 13 residues. Germline V gene lookup returns CDR1 SNHLY and CDR2 FYNNEI. The CDR3 DNA follows: TGTGCCGGGACCCGGACTGTAGGTGAAAAACTGTTTTTT. Its protein is CAGTRTVGEKLFF.

V is TRBV7-9 and J is TRBJ2-1; perhaps D is TRBD1 or TRBD2 (5 bases each). Germline CDR1 and CDR2: SEHNR and FQNEAQ (reference sequence). The ends were cut back, 0 bases at V and 8 bases at J, with 11 bases in the middle. The CDR3 extends over 14 amino acids. CDR3 DNA: TGTGCCAGCAGCTTAGCGGGGGTAAGCCATGAGCAGTTCTTC. Residues: CASSLAGVSHEQFF.

This clone turned up a few times. The chain joins TRBV10-3 to TRBJ2-2; no clear D. This CDR3 contains 13 residues. The germline V gene has CDR1 ENHRY and CDR2 SYGVKD. Trimming took off 2 bases at V and 0 bases at J, with 1 base between the two ends. The CDR3 spells CAISETNTGELFF. The CDR3 coding sequence is TGTGCCATCAGTGAGACGAACACCGGGGAGCTGTTTTTT.

The sample holds a few counts of this clone. The chain combines TRBV7-9 with TRBJ2-3; the D is unclear. CDR1 is SEHNR, CDR2 FQNEAQ, per germline (reference sequence). The CDR3 covers 15 residues. Between the trimmed V and J ends, which lost 5 bases and 5 bases, there was a span of 17 bases. In DNA form, the CDR3 reads TGTGCCAGCAGCCTTTACCAACTACCATTAGATACGCAGTATTTT. This encodes CASSLYQLPLDTQYF.

This clone was found a few times. Other nucleotide sequences in the sample specify the same CDR3. CDR3 coding DNA: TGCAGTGCTACCAGATACAATGAGCAGTTCTTC. It encodes CSATRYNEQFF. The chain couples TRBV20-1 to TRBJ2-1; D gene uncertain. Germline-derived CDR1 and CDR2 are DFQATT and SNEGSKA (reference sequence). The CDR3 contains 11 residues. Trimming shortened V by 4 bases and J by 4 bases, and 5 bases separated the two germline ends.

The sample holds a few counts of this clone. The chain links TRBV9 to TRBJ2-3; D call uncertain. The germline gives CDR1 SGDLS, CDR2 YYNGEE. The V and J ends lost 3 bases and 2 bases respectively, with 7 bases between them. The CDR3 is 13 amino acids. CDR3 nucleotide sequence: TGTGCCAGCAGCGCCACGAACACAGATACGCAGTATTTT. This codes for CASSATNTDTQYF.

The chain uses TRBV5-1 and TRBJ2-2; D uncertain. Germline V gene sequence: CDR1 SGHRS, CDR2 YFSETQ. V lost 5 bases and J lost 0, with 8 bases in between. CDR3 length equals 14 residues. This CDR3 is CASRPTSNTGELFF. For the CDR3, the DNA is TGCGCCAGCAGGCCCACCTCGAACACCGGGGAGCTGTTTTTT. The full variable domain, rest sourced from reference TRBV5-1 and TRBJ2-2, is KAGVTQTPRYLIKTRGQQVTLSCSPISGHRSVSWYQQTPGQGLQFLFEYFSETQRNKGNFPGRFSGRQFSNSRSEMNVSTLELGDSALYLCASRPTSNTGELFFGEGSRLTVL.